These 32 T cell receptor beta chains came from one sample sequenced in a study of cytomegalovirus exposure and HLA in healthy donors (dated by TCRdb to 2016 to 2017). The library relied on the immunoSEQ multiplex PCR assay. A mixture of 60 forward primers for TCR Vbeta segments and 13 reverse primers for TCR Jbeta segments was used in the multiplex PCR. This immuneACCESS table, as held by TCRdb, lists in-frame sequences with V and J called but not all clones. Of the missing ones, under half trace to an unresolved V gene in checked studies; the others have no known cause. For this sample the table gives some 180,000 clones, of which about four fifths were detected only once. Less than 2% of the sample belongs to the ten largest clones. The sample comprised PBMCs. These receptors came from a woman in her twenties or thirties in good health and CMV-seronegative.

The CDR3 DNA reads as TGTGCCAGAAGCCTATGCGGGGGCGGGGGGGTCTACGAGCAGTACTTC. Its translation: CARSLCGGGGVYEQYF. J is TRBJ2-7 and V is TRBV5-3, with TRBD2 identical over 9 bases. TRBV5-3 is recorded as an ORF, its role being uncertain. With V trimmed by 4 bases and J by 3 bases, 11 bases remained unmatched. The CDR3 has 16 residues.

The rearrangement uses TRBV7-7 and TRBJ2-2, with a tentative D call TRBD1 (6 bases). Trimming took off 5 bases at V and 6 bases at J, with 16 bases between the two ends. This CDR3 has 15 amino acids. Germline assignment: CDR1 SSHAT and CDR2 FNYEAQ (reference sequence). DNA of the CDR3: TGTGCCAGCAGCGCTCCCAGGGGTTACCCCGGGGAGCTGTTTTTT. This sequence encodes CASSAPRGYPGELFF.

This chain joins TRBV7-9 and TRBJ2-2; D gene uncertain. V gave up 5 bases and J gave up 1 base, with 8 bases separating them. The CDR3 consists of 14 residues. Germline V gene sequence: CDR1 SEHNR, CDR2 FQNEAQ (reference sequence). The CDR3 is CASSPPVNTGELFF. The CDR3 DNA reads TGTGCCAGCAGCCCCCCAGTGAACACCGGGGAGCTGTTTTTT.

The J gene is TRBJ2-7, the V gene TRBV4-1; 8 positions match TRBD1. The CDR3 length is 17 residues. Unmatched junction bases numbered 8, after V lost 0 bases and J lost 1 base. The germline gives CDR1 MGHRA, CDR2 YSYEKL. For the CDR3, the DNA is TGCGCCAGCAGCCAAGATAGAGGGACAGGAATTTCCTACGAGCAGTACTTC. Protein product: CASSQDRGTGISYEQYF.

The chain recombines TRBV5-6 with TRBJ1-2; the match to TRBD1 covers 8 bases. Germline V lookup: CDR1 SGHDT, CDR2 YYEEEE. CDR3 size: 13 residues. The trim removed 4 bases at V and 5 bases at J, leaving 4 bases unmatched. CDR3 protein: CASSQTGAYGYTF. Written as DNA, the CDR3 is TGTGCCAGCAGCCAGACAGGGGCTTATGGCTACACCTTC.

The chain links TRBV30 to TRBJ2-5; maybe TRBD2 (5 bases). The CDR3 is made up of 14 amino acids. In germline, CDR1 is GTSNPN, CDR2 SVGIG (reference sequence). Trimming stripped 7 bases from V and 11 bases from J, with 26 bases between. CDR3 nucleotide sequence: TGTGCCTCATCGGACCCGGGAACTATTAGGGAGCAGTACTTC. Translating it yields CASSDPGTIREQYF.

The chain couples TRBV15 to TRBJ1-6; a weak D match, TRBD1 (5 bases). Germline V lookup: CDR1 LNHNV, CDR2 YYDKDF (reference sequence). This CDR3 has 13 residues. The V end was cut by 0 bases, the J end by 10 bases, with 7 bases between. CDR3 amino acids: CATSRDQGSPLHF. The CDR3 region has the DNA TGTGCCACCAGCAGAGATCAGGGATCACCCCTCCACTTT.

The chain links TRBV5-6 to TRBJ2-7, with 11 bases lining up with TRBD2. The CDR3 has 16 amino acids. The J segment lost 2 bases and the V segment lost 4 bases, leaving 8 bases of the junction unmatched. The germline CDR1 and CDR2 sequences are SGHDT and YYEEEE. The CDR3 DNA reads TGTGCCAGCAGCCTGTTTCCTAGCGGGGGGACCTACGAGCAGTACTTC. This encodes CASSLFPSGGTYEQYF.

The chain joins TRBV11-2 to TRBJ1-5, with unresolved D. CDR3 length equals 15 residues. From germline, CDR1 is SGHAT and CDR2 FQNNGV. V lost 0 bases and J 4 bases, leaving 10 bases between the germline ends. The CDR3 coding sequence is TGTGCCAGCAGCTTAGATCGGAGTGGGAATCAGCCCCAGCATTTT. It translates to CASSLDRSGNQPQHF.

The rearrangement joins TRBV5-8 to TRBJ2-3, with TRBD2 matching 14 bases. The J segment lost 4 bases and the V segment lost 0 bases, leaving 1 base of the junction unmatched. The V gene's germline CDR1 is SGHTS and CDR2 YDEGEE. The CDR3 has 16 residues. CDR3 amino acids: CASSLGLAGGADTQYF. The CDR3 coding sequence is TGTGCCAGCAGCTTGGGACTAGCGGGAGGGGCAGATACGCAGTATTTT.

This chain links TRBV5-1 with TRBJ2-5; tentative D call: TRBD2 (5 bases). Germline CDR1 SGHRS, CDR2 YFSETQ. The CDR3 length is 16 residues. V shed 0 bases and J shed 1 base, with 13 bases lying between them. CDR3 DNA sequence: TGCGCCAGCAGCTTGGATACGGGGATCTTCCAAGAGACCCAGTACTTC. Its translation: CASSLDTGIFQETQYF.

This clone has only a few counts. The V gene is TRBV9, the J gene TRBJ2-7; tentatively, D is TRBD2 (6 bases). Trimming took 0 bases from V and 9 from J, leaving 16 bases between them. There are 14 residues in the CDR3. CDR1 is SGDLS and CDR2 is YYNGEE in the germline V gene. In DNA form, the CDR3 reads TGTGCCAGCAGCGTAGAAGGAGGCGGGGTCGCGCAGTACTTC. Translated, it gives CASSVEGGGVAQYF.

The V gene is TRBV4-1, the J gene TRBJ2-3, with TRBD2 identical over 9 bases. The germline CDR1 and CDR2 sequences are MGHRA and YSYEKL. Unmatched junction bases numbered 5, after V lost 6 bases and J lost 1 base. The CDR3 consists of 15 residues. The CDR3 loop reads CASRNSGGGTDTQYF. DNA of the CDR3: TGCGCCAGCAGAAATAGCGGGGGTGGCACAGATACGCAGTATTTT.

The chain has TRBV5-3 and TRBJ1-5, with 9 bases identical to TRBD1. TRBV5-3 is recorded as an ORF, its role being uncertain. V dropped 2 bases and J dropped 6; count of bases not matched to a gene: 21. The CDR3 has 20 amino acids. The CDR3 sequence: CARSFHRGPRRKIWSQPQHF. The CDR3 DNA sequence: TGTGCCAGAAGCTTCCACAGGGGGCCGCGTAGAAAAATCTGGAGTCAGCCCCAGCATTTT.

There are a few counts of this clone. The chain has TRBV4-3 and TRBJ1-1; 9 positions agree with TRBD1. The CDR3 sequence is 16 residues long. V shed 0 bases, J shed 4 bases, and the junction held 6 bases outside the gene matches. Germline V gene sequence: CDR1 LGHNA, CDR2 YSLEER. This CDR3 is CASSQDLGTGITEAFF. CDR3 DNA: TGCGCCAGCAGCCAAGATCTTGGGACAGGGATCACTGAAGCTTTCTTT.

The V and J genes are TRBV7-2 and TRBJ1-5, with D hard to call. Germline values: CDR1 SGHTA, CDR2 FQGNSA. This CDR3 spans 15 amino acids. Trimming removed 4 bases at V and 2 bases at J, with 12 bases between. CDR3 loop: CASSSPGTGNQPQHF. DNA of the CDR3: TGTGCCAGCAGCTCCCCCGGAACAGGCAATCAGCCCCAGCATTTT. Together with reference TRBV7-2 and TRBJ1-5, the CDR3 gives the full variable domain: GAGVSQSPSNKVTEKGKDVELRCDPISGHTALYWYRQSLGQGLEFLIYFQGNSAPDKSGLPSDRFSAERTGGSVSTLTIQRTQQEDSAVYLCASSSPGTGNQPQHFGDGTRLSIL.

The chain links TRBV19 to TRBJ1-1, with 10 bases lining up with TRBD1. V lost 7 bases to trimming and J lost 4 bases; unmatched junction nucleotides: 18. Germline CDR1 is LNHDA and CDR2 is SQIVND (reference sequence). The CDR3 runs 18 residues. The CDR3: CASTPLVGGQGIGTEAFF. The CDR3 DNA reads TGTGCCAGTACCCCATTGGTGGGGGGACAGGGGATTGGCACTGAAGCTTTCTTT.

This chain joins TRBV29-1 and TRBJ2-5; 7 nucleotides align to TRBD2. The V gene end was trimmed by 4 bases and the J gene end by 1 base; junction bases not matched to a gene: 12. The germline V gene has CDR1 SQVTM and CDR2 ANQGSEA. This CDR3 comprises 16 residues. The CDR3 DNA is TGCAGCGTTGGAGGGGTCGGGGGGACTTCCCAAGAGACCCAGTACTTC. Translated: CSVGGVGGTSQETQYF.

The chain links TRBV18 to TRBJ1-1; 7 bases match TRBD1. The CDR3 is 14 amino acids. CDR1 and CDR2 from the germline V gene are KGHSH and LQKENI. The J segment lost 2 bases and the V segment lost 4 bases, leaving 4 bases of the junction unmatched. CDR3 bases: TGTGCCAGCTCACTGACAGGGTCAAACACTGAAGCTTTCTTT. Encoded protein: CASSLTGSNTEAFF.

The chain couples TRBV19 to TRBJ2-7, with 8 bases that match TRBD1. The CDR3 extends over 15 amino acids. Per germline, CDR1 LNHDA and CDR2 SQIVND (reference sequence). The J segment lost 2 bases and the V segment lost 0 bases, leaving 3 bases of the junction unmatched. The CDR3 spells CASSIDRGQAYEQYF. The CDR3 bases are TGTGCCAGTAGTATAGACAGGGGGCAAGCCTACGAGCAGTACTTC.

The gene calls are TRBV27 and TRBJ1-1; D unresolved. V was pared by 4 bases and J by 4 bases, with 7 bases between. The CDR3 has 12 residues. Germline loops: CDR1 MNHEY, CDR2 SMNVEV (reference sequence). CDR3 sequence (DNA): TGTGCCAGCAGTTCCACGGGCACTGAAGCTTTCTTT. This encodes CASSSTGTEAFF.

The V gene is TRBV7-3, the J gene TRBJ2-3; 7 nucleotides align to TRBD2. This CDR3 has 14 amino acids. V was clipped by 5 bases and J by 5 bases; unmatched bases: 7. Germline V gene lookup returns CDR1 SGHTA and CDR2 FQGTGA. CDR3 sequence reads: CASSLGLGVDTQYF. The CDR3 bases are TGTGCCAGCAGCCTCGGACTAGGGGTAGATACGCAGTATTTT.

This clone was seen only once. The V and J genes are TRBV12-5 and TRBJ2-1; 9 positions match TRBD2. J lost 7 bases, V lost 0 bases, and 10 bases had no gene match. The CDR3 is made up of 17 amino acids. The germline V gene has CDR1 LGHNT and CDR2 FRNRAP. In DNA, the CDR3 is TGTGCTAGTGGTTTGGTACTCGGCGGGGGGGCTGGTAATGAGCAGTTCTTC. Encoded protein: CASGLVLGGGAGNEQFF.

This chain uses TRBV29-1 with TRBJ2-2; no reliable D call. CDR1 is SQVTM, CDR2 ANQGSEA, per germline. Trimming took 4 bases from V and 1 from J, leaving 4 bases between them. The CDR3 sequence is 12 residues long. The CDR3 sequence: CSVGQNTGELFF. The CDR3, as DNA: TGCAGCGTTGGACAGAACACCGGGGAGCTGTTTTTT.

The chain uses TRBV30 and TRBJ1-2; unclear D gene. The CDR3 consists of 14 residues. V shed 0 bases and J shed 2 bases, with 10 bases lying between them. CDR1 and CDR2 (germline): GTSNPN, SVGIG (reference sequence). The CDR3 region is CAWSVQGGNYGYTF. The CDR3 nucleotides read TGTGCCTGGAGTGTACAAGGAGGGAACTATGGCTACACCTTC.

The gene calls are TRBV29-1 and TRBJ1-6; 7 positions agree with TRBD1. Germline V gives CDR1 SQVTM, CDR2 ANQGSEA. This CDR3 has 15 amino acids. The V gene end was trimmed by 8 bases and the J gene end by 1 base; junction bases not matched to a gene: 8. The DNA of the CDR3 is TGCAGCCCCTCGCACAGGGGTTCCTATAATTCACCCCTCCACTTT. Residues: CSPSHRGSYNSPLHF.

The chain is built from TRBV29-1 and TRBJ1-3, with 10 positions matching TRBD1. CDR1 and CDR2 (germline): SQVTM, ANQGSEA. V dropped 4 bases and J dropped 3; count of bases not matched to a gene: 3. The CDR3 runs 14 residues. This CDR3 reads CSVVWDRGGNTIYF. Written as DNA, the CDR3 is TGCAGCGTTGTATGGGACAGGGGTGGAAACACCATATATTTT.

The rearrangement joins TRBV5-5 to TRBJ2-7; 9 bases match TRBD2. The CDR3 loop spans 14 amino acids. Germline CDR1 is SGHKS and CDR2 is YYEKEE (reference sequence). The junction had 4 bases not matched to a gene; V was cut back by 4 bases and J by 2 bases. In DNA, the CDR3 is TGTGCCAGCAGCCCAGCGGGGGGCACCTACGAGCAGTACTTC. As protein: CASSPAGGTYEQYF.

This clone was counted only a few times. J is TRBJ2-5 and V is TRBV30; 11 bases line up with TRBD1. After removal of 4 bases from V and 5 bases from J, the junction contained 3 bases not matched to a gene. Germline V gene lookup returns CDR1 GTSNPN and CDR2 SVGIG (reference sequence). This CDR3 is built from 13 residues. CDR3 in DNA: TGTGCCTGGACCCGGGACAGGGGGGAGACCCAGTACTTC. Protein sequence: CAWTRDRGETQYF.

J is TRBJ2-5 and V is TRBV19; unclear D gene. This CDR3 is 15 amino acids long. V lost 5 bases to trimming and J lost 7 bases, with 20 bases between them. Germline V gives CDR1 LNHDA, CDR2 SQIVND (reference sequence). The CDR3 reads CASSPQEVPGGTQYF. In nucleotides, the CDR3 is TGTGCCAGTAGTCCCCAAGAGGTTCCCGGCGGGACCCAGTACTTC.

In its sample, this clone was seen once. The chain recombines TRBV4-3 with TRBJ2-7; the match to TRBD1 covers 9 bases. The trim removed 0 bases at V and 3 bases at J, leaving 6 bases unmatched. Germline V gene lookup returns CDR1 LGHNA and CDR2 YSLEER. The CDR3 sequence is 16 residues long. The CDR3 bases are TGCGCCAGCAGCCAAGATCGGGGGACAGGGAGCTACGAGCAGTACTTC. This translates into CASSQDRGTGSYEQYF.

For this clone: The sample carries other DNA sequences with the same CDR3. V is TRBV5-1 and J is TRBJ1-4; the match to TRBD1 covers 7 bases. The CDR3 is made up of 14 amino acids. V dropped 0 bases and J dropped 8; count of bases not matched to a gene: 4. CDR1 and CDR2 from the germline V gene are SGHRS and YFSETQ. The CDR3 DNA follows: TGCGCCAGCAGCTTGGCCAGGGGGACAGAAAAACTGTTTTTT. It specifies CASSLARGTEKLFF.